Presented here are 31 T cell receptor beta chains from one specimen sequenced in a study of glioma-infiltrating T cells after dendritic cell vaccination. Using immunoSEQ multiplex PCR, the repertoire was profiled, and TCRdb retains in-frame clones only, with some absent. The sample has about 96,000 clones; approximately 81% are singletons. The material was blood, obtained before dendritic cell vaccination. The receptor source for this set is a human donor with glioblastoma.

The rearrangement joins TRBV5-1 to TRBJ1-1, with D possibly TRBD1 on 6 matching bases. V lost 3 bases and J 0 bases, leaving 15 bases between the germline ends. The CDR3 length is 16 residues. Germline V CDR1 and CDR2: SGHRS, YFSETQ. CDR3 DNA sequence: TGCGCCAGCAGCTACTATACAGGGTCCTTGAACACTGAAGCTTTCTTT. Encoded protein: CASSYYTGSLNTEAFF. Combining the CDR3 with reference TRBV5-1 and TRBJ1-1 gives the whole variable domain KAGVTQTPRYLIKTRGQQVTLSCSPISGHRSVSWYQQTPGQGLQFLFEYFSETQRNKGNFPGRFSGRQFSNSRSEMNVSTLELGDSALYLCASSYYTGSLNTEAFFGQGTRLTVV.

The chain has TRBV5-4 and TRBJ2-1, with D possibly being TRBD2 (5 bases). V was pared by 4 bases and J by 5 bases, with 13 bases between. Germline V gives CDR1 SGHNT, CDR2 YYREEE (reference sequence). CDR3 length: 14 residues. CDR3 sequence reads: CASSIAGIHNEQFF. The CDR3 DNA is TGTGCCAGCAGCATAGCCGGGATTCACAATGAGCAGTTCTTC.

The chain employs TRBV5-4 and TRBJ2-1; 14 positions match TRBD2. Germline values: CDR1 SGHNT, CDR2 YYREEE (reference sequence). V was pared by 3 bases and J by 5 bases, with 1 base of the junction left unmatched. The CDR3 covers 15 residues. CDR3 amino acids: CASSSGLAGDNEQFF. As DNA, the CDR3 is TGTGCCAGCAGCTCGGGACTAGCGGGGGACAATGAGCAGTTCTTC. Variable domain in full (rest from reference TRBV5-4 and TRBJ2-1): ETGVTQSPTHLIKTRGQQVTLRCSSQSGHNTVSWYQQALGQGPQFIFQYYREEENGRGNFPPRFSGLQFPNYSSELNVNALELDDSALYLCASSSGLAGDNEQFFGPGTRLTVL.

The genes are TRBV5-1 and TRBJ2-1; the match to TRBD2 covers 8 bases. CDR1 and CDR2 from the germline V gene are SGHRS and YFSETQ. CDR3 length: 14 amino acids. The ends lost 2 bases at V and 6 bases at J; junction bases unmatched: 4. CDR3 region: CASSFAGGSNEQFF. The CDR3 coding sequence is TGCGCCAGCAGCTTTGCGGGAGGCTCCAATGAGCAGTTCTTC.

The chain is built from TRBV10-2 and TRBJ2-1; maybe TRBD2 (7 bases). Per the germline V gene, CDR1 is WSHSY and CDR2 is SAAADI. The CDR3 runs 16 residues. Trimming removed 0 bases from V and 0 bases from J, with 9 bases in between. The CDR3 here is CASSESGGPSYNEQFF. DNA of the CDR3: TGCGCCAGCAGTGAGTCGGGGGGGCCCTCCTACAATGAGCAGTTCTTC.

The chain combines TRBV6-1 with TRBJ1-6; the match to TRBD1 covers 8 bases. Germline loops: CDR1 MNHNS, CDR2 SASEGT. V gave up 6 bases and J gave up 8 bases; unmatched junction bases: 6. The CDR3 length is 14 residues. In DNA, the CDR3 is TGTGCCAGCAGCCCGGGACAGGCTTATTCACCCCTCCACTTT. It is translated as CASSPGQAYSPLHF.

The sample holds one count of this clone. The chain combines TRBV5-6 with TRBJ1-1; D may be TRBD1 (6 bases). This CDR3 is built from 17 residues. Between the trimmed V and J ends, which lost 4 bases and 3 bases, there was a span of 22 bases. The V gene's germline CDR1 is SGHDT and CDR2 YYEEEE. CDR3 residues: CASSDIQGFKGDTEAFF. The CDR3 bases are TGTGCCAGCAGCGATATACAGGGATTTAAAGGGGACACTGAAGCTTTCTTT.

The chain combines TRBV4-1 with TRBJ2-2, with 8 bases fitting TRBD1. Germline V gives CDR1 MGHRA, CDR2 YSYEKL. Trimming at V came to 1 base and at J to 2 bases, leaving 9 bases not matched to a gene. The CDR3 is 18 amino acids. The CDR3 DNA follows: TGCGCCAGCAGCCAAGGTGCGCGGACAGGGAGCAACACCGGGGAGCTGTTTTTT. Translated, it gives CASSQGARTGSNTGELFF.

This chain uses TRBV14 with TRBJ2-1; D might be TRBD2 (5 bases). V lost 0 bases, J lost 9 bases, and 9 bases lay in between. Germline CDR1 is SGHDN and CDR2 is FVKESK. CDR3 length: 13 amino acids. The CDR3 loop is CASSQDLGGEQFF. For the CDR3, the DNA is TGTGCCAGCAGCCAAGATCTAGGAGGTGAGCAGTTCTTC. Using reference TRBV14 and TRBJ2-1 for the parts outside the CDR3, the full variable domain is EAGVTQFPSHSVIEKGQTVTLRCDPISGHDNLYWYRRVMGKEIKFLLHFVKESKQDESGMPNNRFLAERTGGTYSTLKVQPAELEDSGVYFCASSQDLGGEQFFGPGTRLTVL.

V is TRBV11-1 and J is TRBJ2-2, with TRBD1 as a possible D gene (6 bases). In germline, CDR1 is SGHAT, CDR2 FQDESV (reference sequence). The length of the CDR3 is 13 residues. V was cut by 5 bases and J by 7 bases, with 11 bases left in between. CDR3 protein: CASSQGYIGELFF. CDR3 sequence (DNA): TGTGCCAGCAGCCAGGGGTACATCGGGGAGCTGTTTTTT.

The gene calls are TRBV5-8 and TRBJ2-5, with TRBD1 identical over 10 bases. J lost 6 bases, V lost 6 bases, and 8 bases had no gene match. Germline-derived CDR1 and CDR2 are SGHTS and YDEGEE. This CDR3 region has 14 residues. CDR3 in DNA: TGTGCCAGCAACCCGGGACAGGGGATACAGACCCAGTACTTC. Its translation is CASNPGQGIQTQYF.

This rearrangement joins TRBV28 to TRBJ1-1; no firm D call. V lost 7 bases and J lost 6, with 9 bases in between. CDR1 is MDHEN and CDR2 is SYDVKM in the germline V gene. The CDR3 contains 11 residues. The CDR3 DNA reads as TGTGCCAGCACCAGTATCTCTGAAGCTTTCTTT. The encoded protein is CASTSISEAFF.

The V call is TRBV28, the J call TRBJ2-1; a weak D match, TRBD2 (6 bases). Trimming took off 2 bases at V and 7 bases at J, with 18 bases between the two ends. Germline loops: CDR1 MDHEN, CDR2 SYDVKM. The CDR3 extends over 16 amino acids. The CDR3 sequence is CASSLAGPEGENEQFF. As DNA, the CDR3 is TGTGCCAGCAGTTTAGCGGGGCCAGAGGGAGAGAATGAGCAGTTCTTC.

CDR3 bases: TGTGCCAGCAGTTACTTGCCTAGCTATGAGCAGTTCTTC. Translating gives CASSYLPSYEQFF. This chain uses TRBV6-6 with TRBJ2-1; possible D gene TRBD2, 5 bases. Germline values: CDR1 MNHNY, CDR2 SVGAGI (reference sequence). This CDR3 is 13 amino acids long. Trimming left V 1 base short and J 8 bases short, with 9 bases between.

This chain uses TRBV30 with TRBJ1-4; 8 bases are shared with TRBD1. Per the germline V gene, CDR1 is GTSNPN and CDR2 is SVGIG (reference sequence). V lost 5 bases, J lost 7 bases, and 9 bases stayed unmatched. This CDR3 is 14 amino acids long. In DNA form, the CDR3 reads TGTGCCTGGTCAACGGGACAGGAATCTGAAAAACTGTTTTTT. Translation: CAWSTGQESEKLFF.

V gene TRBV30 combines with J gene TRBJ1-5, with a weak D call TRBD1 (5 bases). The V gene's germline CDR1 is GTSNPN and CDR2 SVGIG (reference sequence). The V end was cut by 3 bases, the J end by 6 bases, with 21 bases between. The CDR3 has 16 amino acids. CDR3 sequence reads: CAWSAHGQGGGQPQHF. The CDR3 DNA sequence: TGTGCCTGGAGCGCCCACGGTCAGGGAGGTGGTCAGCCCCAGCATTTT.

This chain links TRBV6-5 with TRBJ1-2; 9 bases are shared with TRBD1. Germline trimming cut 5 bases from V and 10 bases from J; bases unmatched to any gene: 11. The CDR3 is made up of 14 amino acids. Germline V gene lookup returns CDR1 MNHEY and CDR2 SVGAGI. Here the CDR3 reads CASSRPGQGKDYTF. The CDR3 region has the DNA TGTGCCAGCAGTCGGCCGGGACAGGGAAAGGACTACACCTTC.

This chain joins TRBV10-1 and TRBJ1-5, with D possibly matching TRBD1 (5 bases). The V end lost 3 bases, the J end lost 0 bases, and 9 bases lay between the germline ends. The germline CDR1 and CDR2 sequences are WNHNN and SYGVQD (reference sequence). This CDR3 contains 15 residues. The CDR3 spells CASSDGGVSNQPQHF. The CDR3 DNA follows: TGCGCCAGCAGTGATGGGGGGGTTAGCAATCAGCCCCAGCATTTT.

This clone was seen only once. The genes are TRBV5-1 and TRBJ2-7; D may be TRBD1 (5 bases). This CDR3 region has 16 residues. From germline, CDR1 is SGHRS and CDR2 YFSETQ. V was trimmed by 0 bases and J by 0 bases, leaving 13 bases between them. The CDR3 coding sequence is TGCGCCAGCAGCTTGGCGGTTACAGGTTACTCCTACGAGCAGTACTTC. Translating it yields CASSLAVTGYSYEQYF.

In DNA form, the CDR3 reads TGTGCCAGCAGCTACTTAGCAGCGGGAGTTAGGTCCGAGCAGTACTTC. It yields the protein CASSYLAAGVRSEQYF. The V gene is TRBV7-8, the J gene TRBJ2-7; TRBD2 agrees at 8 bases. V lost 4 bases and J lost 6; bases outside the gene matches: 14. The germline V gene encodes CDR1 SGHVS and CDR2 FQNEAQ. The CDR3 loop spans 16 amino acids.

This clone showed up just once. The chain joins TRBV5-1 to TRBJ2-3, with D unresolved. V was clipped by 3 bases and J by 6 bases, with 8 bases between them. CDR3 length: 12 amino acids. The germline gives CDR1 SGHRS, CDR2 YFSETQ. CDR3 DNA: TGCGCCAGCAGCTCTAGGTTTGATACGCAGTATTTT. Translation gives CASSSRFDTQYF.

This clone appeared a single time. This chain links TRBV7-3 with TRBJ2-3; 10 nucleotides agree with TRBD1. Per germline, CDR1 SGHTA and CDR2 FQGTGA. J was trimmed by 4 bases and V by 6 bases; bases with no gene match: 19. The CDR3 loop spans 19 amino acids. The CDR3 bases are TGTGCCAGCAGTAAAATGGTGACCGGACAGGGGGTAGACGCAGATACGCAGTATTTT. Protein: CASSKMVTGQGVDADTQYF.

This clone was seen just once. The rearrangement joins TRBV28 to TRBJ2-7, with 10 bases identical to TRBD1. Per the germline V gene, CDR1 is MDHEN and CDR2 is SYDVKM. The CDR3 is 15 residues long. With 5 bases clipped from V and 1 base from J, the junction kept 5 bases outside the gene matches. The CDR3 region is CASSVPGQGSYEQYF. Here the CDR3 DNA reads TGTGCCAGCAGTGTACCGGGACAGGGGTCCTACGAGCAGTACTTC. The full variable domain, rest sourced from reference TRBV28 and TRBJ2-7, is DVKVTQSSRYLVKRTGEKVFLECVQDMDHENMFWYRQDPGLGLRLIYFSYDVKMKEKGDIPEGYSVSREKKERFSLILESASTNQTSMYLCASSVPGQGSYEQYFGPGTRLTVT.

This chain links TRBV5-1 with TRBJ2-7; possible D gene TRBD1, 5 bases. The V gene's germline CDR1 is SGHRS and CDR2 YFSETQ. The CDR3 contains 16 residues. The ends were cut back, 2 bases at V and 0 bases at J, with 15 bases in the middle. The CDR3 DNA reads as TGCGCCAGCAGCTTCGGCCCCAGGGAAAACTCCTACGAGCAGTACTTC. Amino acid sequence: CASSFGPRENSYEQYF.

The chain employs TRBV4-2 and TRBJ2-7; 9 bases fit TRBD2. V was clipped by 0 bases and J by 6 bases; unmatched bases: 6. The CDR3 has 15 amino acids. The germline gives CDR1 LGHNA, CDR2 YNFKEQ. The CDR3 loop is CASSQDTLAGIEQYF. In DNA form, the CDR3 reads TGTGCCAGCAGCCAAGATACGCTAGCGGGAATCGAGCAGTACTTC.

The V call is TRBV19, the J call TRBJ1-2; a possible D gene is TRBD1 (5 bases). Germline assignment: CDR1 LNHDA and CDR2 SQIVND (reference sequence). V lost 1 base and J lost 4, with 10 bases in between. This CDR3 has 14 amino acids. The DNA of the CDR3 is TGTGCCAGTAGTATAGTCGGGGGAGGCTATGGCTACACCTTC. It translates to CASSIVGGGYGYTF.

The gene calls are TRBV25-1 and TRBJ1-2, with TRBD1 identical over 7 bases. The J segment lost 0 bases and the V segment lost 4 bases, leaving 14 bases of the junction unmatched. CDR1 is MGHDK, CDR2 SYGVNS, per germline. This CDR3 spans 18 amino acids. CDR3 loop: CASSAYLGGQGPNYGYTF. CDR3 coding DNA: TGTGCCAGCAGTGCCTATCTAGGGGGCCAAGGTCCTAACTATGGCTACACCTTC.

The chain employs TRBV9 and TRBJ1-4; possibly TRBD1 for D (6 bases). The CDR3 length is 15 residues. Germline lookup yields CDR1 SGDLS and CDR2 YYNGEE. V was shortened by 3 bases and J by 4 bases, with 13 bases between the two germline ends. The CDR3 region is CASSERGYGNEKLFF. In DNA form, the CDR3 reads TGTGCCAGCAGCGAGAGGGGGTACGGTAATGAAAAACTGTTTTTT. The variable domain in full, completed from reference TRBV9 and TRBJ1-4, reads DSGVTQTPKHLITATGQRVTLRCSPRSGDLSVYWYQQSLDQGLQFLIQYYNGEERAKGNILERFSAQQFPDLHSELNLSSLELGDSALYFCASSERGYGNEKLFFGSGTQLSVL.

The rearrangement joins TRBV30 to TRBJ1-2, with D unresolved. This CDR3 is built from 11 residues. Trimming removed 0 bases from V and 8 bases from J, with 7 bases in between. Germline CDR1 GTSNPN, CDR2 SVGIG (reference sequence). CDR3 sequence reads: CAWSVRSGYTF. In DNA, the CDR3 is TGTGCCTGGAGTGTACGAAGCGGCTACACCTTC.

This chain joins TRBV2 and TRBJ1-1; 8 nucleotides agree with TRBD1. The V gene end was trimmed by 6 bases and the J gene end by 8 bases; junction bases not matched to a gene: 8. Germline V gene lookup returns CDR1 SNHLY and CDR2 FYNNEI. The CDR3 is 13 amino acids. Here the CDR3 DNA reads TGTGCCAGCAGAACAGGGGGGCGGCCAGAAGCTTTCTTT. Translation gives CASRTGGRPEAFF.

The rearrangement joins TRBV7-9 to TRBJ2-7, with no clear D. Deletions cut 1 base from V and 0 bases from J, with 7 bases between. Germline CDR1 is SEHNR and CDR2 is FQNEAQ (reference sequence). The CDR3 has 14 residues. CDR3 loop: CASSLEELSYEQYF. The CDR3, as DNA: TGTGCCAGCAGCTTAGAGGAGCTCTCCTACGAGCAGTACTTC.